These 9 T cell receptor beta chains share one sample of origin, sequenced in a study of cytomegalovirus exposure and HLA in healthy donors. A multiplex PCR was run with 60 Vbeta primers and 13 Jbeta primers. Only in-frame clones appear in the TCRdb table, and some are missing; sequencing was by immunoSEQ multiplex PCR. There are about 150,000 clones in the sample; over 70% occur only once, and 2.1% lies in the top ten. The sequenced sample was PBMCs. The receptors were gathered from a man aged 25 to 40 in good health and CMV-seronegative.

This clone has just a few counts. The chain is built from TRBV2 and TRBJ2-7; no reliable D call. This CDR3 comprises 13 residues. The V end lost 6 bases, the J end lost 3 bases, and 12 bases lay between the germline ends. Germline V gene sequence: CDR1 SNHLY, CDR2 FYNNEI. The CDR3 protein is CASSYLSSYEQYF. The CDR3 nucleotides are TGTGCCAGCAGCTACCTGTCGAGCTACGAGCAGTACTTC.

This clone appeared a single time. CDR3 sequence reads: CASSVTPGGRFDTEAFF. The CDR3 nucleotides read TGTGCCAGCAGCGTAACTCCGGGGGGCAGATTTGACACTGAAGCTTTCTTT. The rearrangement uses TRBV9 and TRBJ1-1, with D perhaps matching TRBD1 (6 bases). V was trimmed by 1 base and J by 3 bases, leaving 19 bases between them. Germline CDR1 and CDR2: SGDLS and YYNGEE. This CDR3 has 17 amino acids. The whole variable domain, filled in from reference TRBV9 and TRBJ1-1, reads DSGVTQTPKHLITATGQRVTLRCSPRSGDLSVYWYQQSLDQGLQFLIQYYNGEERAKGNILERFSAQQFPDLHSELNLSSLELGDSALYFCASSVTPGGRFDTEAFFGQGTRLTVV.

The V gene is TRBV7-2, the J gene TRBJ2-7, with 7 bases lining up with TRBD2. V lost 5 bases, J lost 5 bases, and 12 bases stayed unmatched. The CDR3 is 15 amino acids. Germline CDR1 SGHTA, CDR2 FQGNSA. The CDR3 DNA is TGTGCCAGCAGCAAACCGACGGGGGGTGGTAACGAGCAGTACTTC. This encodes CASSKPTGGGNEQYF.

As concerns this clone: The junction does not match germline at one end; this may be a read error. The chain carries TRBV4-3 and TRBJ1-2; D perhaps matches TRBD1 (5 bases). This CDR3 has 16 residues. Germline V CDR1 and CDR2: LGHNA, YSLEER. The CDR3 nucleotides are TGCGCCAGCAGCCAAGCCCTCGTGGGGGGTGCCTATGGCTACCCCTTC. This translates into CASSQALVGGAYGYPF.

The chain couples TRBV19 to TRBJ2-2; D not certain. This CDR3 is built from 12 residues. Germline lookup yields CDR1 LNHDA and CDR2 SQIVND (reference sequence). Trimming removed 4 bases at V and 7 bases at J, with 7 bases between. The CDR3 DNA is TGTGCCAGTAGTACCATACTCGGGGAGCTGTTTTTT. Its translation is CASSTILGELFF.

The chain couples TRBV28 to TRBJ1-2; no definite D call. The V gene lost 7 bases and the J gene lost 0 bases, with 12 bases spanning the gap. Germline V CDR1 and CDR2: MDHEN, SYDVKM. CDR3 length: 14 residues. CDR3 sequence: CASTRGGTNYGYTF. CDR3 nucleotides: TGTGCCAGCACCCGGGGAGGCACTAACTATGGCTACACCTTC.

The CDR3 DNA reads as TGTGCCAGCAGCTTAACGGTGAACACTGAAGCTTTCTTT. Protein product: CASSLTVNTEAFF. This rearrangement joins TRBV7-2 to TRBJ1-1; D gene uncertain. The V end was cut by 2 bases, the J end by 0 bases, with 4 bases between. The CDR3 totals 13 residues. Looked up from germline, CDR1 is SGHTA and CDR2 is FQGNSA.

The chain joins TRBV5-4 to TRBJ1-2; TRBD1 agrees at 8 bases. Germline V gene data show CDR1 as SGHNT and CDR2 as YYREEE (reference sequence). There are 13 residues in the CDR3. The J segment lost 9 bases and the V segment lost 0 bases, leaving 4 bases of the junction unmatched. This CDR3 is CASSLAGGASYTF. The CDR3 nucleotides read TGTGCCAGCAGCTTGGCAGGGGGCGCAAGCTACACCTTC.

The V gene is TRBV5-1, the J gene TRBJ2-2; D gene uncertain. V was clipped by 3 bases and J by 2 bases, with 2 bases between them. CDR3 length: 12 amino acids. Germline CDR1 SGHRS, CDR2 YFSETQ. The DNA of the CDR3 is TGCGCCAGCAGCTCTAACACCGGGGAGCTGTTTTTT. This translates into CASSSNTGELFF. Drawing the rest from reference TRBV5-1 and TRBJ2-2, the complete variable domain is KAGVTQTPRYLIKTRGQQVTLSCSPISGHRSVSWYQQTPGQGLQFLFEYFSETQRNKGNFPGRFSGRQFSNSRSEMNVSTLELGDSALYLCASSSNTGELFFGEGSRLTVL.